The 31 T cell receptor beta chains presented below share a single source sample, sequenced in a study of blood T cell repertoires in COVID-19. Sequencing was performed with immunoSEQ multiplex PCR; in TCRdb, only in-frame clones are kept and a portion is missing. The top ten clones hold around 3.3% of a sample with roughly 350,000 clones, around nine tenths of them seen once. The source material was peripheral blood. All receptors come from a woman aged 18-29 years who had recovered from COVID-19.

CDR3 residues: CASSGREPGQTKTQYF. CDR3 bases: TGTGCCAGCAGCGGCCGCGAACCGGGACAGACGAAGACCCAGTACTTC. The rearrangement uses TRBV21-1 and TRBJ2-5; the table's D call of TRBD1 was not tested on the DNA. TRBV21-1 is a documented pseudogene. There are 16 residues in the CDR3.

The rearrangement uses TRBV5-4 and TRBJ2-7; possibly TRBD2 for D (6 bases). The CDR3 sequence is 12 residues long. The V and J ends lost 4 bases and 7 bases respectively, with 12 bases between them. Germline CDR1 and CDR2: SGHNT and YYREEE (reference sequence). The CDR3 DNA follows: TGTGCCAGCAGCGGCCTGGGGGGAGAGCAGTACGTC. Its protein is CASSGLGGEQYV.

The DNA for the CDR3 is TGCGCCAGCAGCGAACCGGGACAGGGTAACTATGGCTACACCTTC. Its protein is CASSEPGQGNYGYTF. This sequence joins TRBV5-1 and TRBJ1-2; TRBD1 matches at 9 bases. The CDR3 runs 15 residues. Germline CDR1 reads SGHRS; CDR2 reads YFSETQ. The junction had 5 bases not matched to a gene; V was cut back by 4 bases and J by 1 base.

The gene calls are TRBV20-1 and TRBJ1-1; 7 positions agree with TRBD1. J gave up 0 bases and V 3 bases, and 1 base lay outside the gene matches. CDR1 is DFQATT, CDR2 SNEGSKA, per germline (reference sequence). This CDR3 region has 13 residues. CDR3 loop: CSASQGVNTEAFF. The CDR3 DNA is TGCAGTGCTAGTCAGGGGGTGAACACTGAAGCTTTCTTT.

CDR3 sequence reads: CASSQDTGTGTYGYTF. The CDR3 DNA reads TGCGCCAGCAGCCAAGATACCGGGACAGGGACCTATGGCTACACCTTC. The rearrangement uses TRBV4-3 and TRBJ1-2, with 9 bases identical to TRBD1. V shed 0 bases and J 4 bases; nucleotides not matched to a gene: 6. The CDR3 is made up of 16 amino acids. Looked up from germline, CDR1 is LGHNA and CDR2 is YSLEER.

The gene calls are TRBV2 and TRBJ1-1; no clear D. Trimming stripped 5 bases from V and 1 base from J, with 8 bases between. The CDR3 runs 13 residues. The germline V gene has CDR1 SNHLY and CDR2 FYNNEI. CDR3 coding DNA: TGTGCCAGCAGTATTAGGAGGAACACTGAAGCTTTCTTT. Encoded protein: CASSIRRNTEAFF.

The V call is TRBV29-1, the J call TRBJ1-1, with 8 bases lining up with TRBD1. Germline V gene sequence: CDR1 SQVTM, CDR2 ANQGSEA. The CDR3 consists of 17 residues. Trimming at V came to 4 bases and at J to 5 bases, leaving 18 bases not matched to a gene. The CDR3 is CSVGGARRGRLETEAFF. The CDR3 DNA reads TGCAGCGTTGGAGGGGCGCGCAGGGGGCGCCTGGAGACTGAAGCTTTCTTT.

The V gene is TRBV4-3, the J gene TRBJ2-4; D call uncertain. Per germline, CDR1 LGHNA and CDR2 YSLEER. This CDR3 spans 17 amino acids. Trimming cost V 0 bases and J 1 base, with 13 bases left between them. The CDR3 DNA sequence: TGCGCCAGCAGCCAAGATCAACCCCCCCGGGCCAAAAACATTCAGTACTTC. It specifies CASSQDQPPRAKNIQYF.

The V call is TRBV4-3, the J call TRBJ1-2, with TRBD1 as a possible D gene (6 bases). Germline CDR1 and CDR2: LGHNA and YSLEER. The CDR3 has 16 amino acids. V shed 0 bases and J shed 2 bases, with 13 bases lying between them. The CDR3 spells CASSQEVRTANYGYTF. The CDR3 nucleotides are TGCGCCAGCAGCCAAGAAGTAAGGACAGCAAACTATGGCTACACCTTC.

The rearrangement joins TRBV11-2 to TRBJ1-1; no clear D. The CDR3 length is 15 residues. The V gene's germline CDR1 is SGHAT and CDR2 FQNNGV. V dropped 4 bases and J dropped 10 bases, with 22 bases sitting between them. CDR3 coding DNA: TGTGCCAGCAGCTACCTTCGGGAGCTAACGGGTACAGCTTTCTTT. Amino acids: CASSYLRELTGTAFF. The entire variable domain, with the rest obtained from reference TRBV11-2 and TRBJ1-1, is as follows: EAGVAQSPRYKIIEKRQSVAFWCNPISGHATLYWYQQILGQGPKLLIQFQNNGVVDDSQLPKDRFSAERLKGVDSTLKIQPAKLEDSAVYLCASSYLRELTGTAFFGQGTRLTVV.

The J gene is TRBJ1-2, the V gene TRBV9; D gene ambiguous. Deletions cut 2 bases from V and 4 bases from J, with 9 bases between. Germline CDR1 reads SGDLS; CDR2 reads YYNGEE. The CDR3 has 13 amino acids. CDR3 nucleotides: TGTGCCAGCAGCGTGGGCCCTACCTATGGCTACACCTTC. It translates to CASSVGPTYGYTF.

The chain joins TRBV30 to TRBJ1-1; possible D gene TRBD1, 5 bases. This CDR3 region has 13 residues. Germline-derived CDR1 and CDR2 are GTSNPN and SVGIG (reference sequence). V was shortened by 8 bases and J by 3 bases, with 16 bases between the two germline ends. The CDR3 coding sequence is TGTGCCCGTCAAACCAGGGATGACACTGAAGCTTTCTTT. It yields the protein CARQTRDDTEAFF.

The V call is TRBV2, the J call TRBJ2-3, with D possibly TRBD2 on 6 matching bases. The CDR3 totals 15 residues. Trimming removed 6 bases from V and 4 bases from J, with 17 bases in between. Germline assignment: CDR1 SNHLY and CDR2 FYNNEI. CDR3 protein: CASSGTRVGADTQYF. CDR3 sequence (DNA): TGTGCCAGCAGCGGGACTCGGGTTGGGGCAGATACGCAGTATTTT.

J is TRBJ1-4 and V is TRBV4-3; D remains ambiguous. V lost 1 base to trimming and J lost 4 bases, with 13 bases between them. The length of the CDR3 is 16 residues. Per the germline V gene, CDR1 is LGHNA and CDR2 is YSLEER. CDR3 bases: TGCGCCAGCAGCCAAGGCATTAGCAATGATAATGAAAAACTGTTTTTT. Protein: CASSQGISNDNEKLFF.

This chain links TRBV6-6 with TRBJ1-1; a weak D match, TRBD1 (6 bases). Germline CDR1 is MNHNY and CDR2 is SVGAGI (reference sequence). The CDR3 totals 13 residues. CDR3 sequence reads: CRISQGPNTEAFF. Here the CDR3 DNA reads TGTCGAATCTCACAGGGCCCGAACACTGAAGCTTTCTTT.

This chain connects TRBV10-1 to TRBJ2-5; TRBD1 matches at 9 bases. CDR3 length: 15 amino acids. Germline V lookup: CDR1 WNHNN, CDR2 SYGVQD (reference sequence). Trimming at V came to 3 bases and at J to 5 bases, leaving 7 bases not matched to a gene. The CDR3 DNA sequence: TGCGCCAGCAGTGAAGGGACAGGGTATCTCGAGACCCAGTACTTC. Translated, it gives CASSEGTGYLETQYF.

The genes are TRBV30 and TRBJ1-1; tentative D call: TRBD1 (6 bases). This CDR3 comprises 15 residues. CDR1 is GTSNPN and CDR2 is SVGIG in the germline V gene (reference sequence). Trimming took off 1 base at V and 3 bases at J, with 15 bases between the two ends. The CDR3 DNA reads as TGTGCCTGGAGTGGTCGACAGGATTGGTACACTGAAGCTTTCTTT. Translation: CAWSGRQDWYTEAFF.

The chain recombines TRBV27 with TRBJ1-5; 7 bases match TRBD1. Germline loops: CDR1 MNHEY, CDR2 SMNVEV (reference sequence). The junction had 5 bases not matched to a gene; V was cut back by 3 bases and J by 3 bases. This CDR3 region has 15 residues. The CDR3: CASSLRTGYNQPQHF. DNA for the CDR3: TGTGCCAGCAGTTTGAGGACAGGCTACAATCAGCCCCAGCATTTT.

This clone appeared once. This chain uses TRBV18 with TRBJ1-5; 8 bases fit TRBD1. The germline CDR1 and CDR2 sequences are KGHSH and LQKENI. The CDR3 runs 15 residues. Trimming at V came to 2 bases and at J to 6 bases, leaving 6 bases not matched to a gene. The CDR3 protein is CASSPTGTGFQPQHF. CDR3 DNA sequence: TGTGCCAGCTCACCAACAGGGACAGGTTTTCAGCCCCAGCATTTT. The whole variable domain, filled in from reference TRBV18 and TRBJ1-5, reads NAGVMQNPRHLVRRRGQEARLRCSPMKGHSHVYWYRQLPEEGLKFMVYLQKENIIDESGMPKERFSAEFPKEGPSILRIQQVVRGDSAAYFCASSPTGTGFQPQHFGDGTRLSIL.

The CDR3 sequence is CASSAGATGELFF. The CDR3 nucleotides are TGTGCCAGTTCAGCGGGAGCCACCGGGGAGCTGTTTTTT. The genes are TRBV2 and TRBJ2-2, with 8 bases fitting TRBD2. This CDR3 region has 13 residues. CDR1 is SNHLY, CDR2 FYNNEI, per germline. The V segment lost 9 bases and the J segment 4 bases; nucleotides outside the gene matches: 4. The full variable domain, its missing parts supplied by reference TRBV2 and TRBJ2-2, is EPEVTQTPSHQVTQMGQEVILRCVPISNHLYFYWYRQILGQKVEFLVSFYNNEISEKSEIFDDQFSVERPDGSNFTLKIRSTKLEDSAMYFCASSAGATGELFFGEGSRLTVL.

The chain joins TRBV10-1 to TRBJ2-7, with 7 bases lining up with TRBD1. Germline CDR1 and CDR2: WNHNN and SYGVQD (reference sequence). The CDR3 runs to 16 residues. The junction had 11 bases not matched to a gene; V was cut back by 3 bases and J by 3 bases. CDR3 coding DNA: TGCGCCAGCAGTGAAAGAGACAGGGACCCTTACTACGAGCAGTACGTC. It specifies CASSERDRDPYYEQYV.

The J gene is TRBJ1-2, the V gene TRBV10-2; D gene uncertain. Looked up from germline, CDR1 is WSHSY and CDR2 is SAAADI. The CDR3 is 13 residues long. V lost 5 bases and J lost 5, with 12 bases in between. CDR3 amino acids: CASSSQINYGYTF. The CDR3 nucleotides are TGCGCCAGCAGTAGTCAGATAAATTATGGCTACACCTTC.

CDR3 residues: CASSTSRVRNTGELFF. CDR3 nucleotides: TGTGCCAGCAGTACCTCCAGGGTCCGGAACACCGGGGAGCTGTTTTTT. The chain has TRBV27 and TRBJ2-2; weak D call: TRBD1 (5 bases). Germline lookup yields CDR1 MNHEY and CDR2 SMNVEV (reference sequence). The ends were cut back, 5 bases at V and 1 base at J, with 14 bases in the middle. The CDR3 spans 16 residues.

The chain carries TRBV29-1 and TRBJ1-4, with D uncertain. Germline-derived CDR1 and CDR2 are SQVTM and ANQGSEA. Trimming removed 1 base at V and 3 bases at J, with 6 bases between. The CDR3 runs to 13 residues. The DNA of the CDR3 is TGCAGCGTTGAAGCCCCAGCTAATGAAAAACTGTTTTTT. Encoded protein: CSVEAPANEKLFF.

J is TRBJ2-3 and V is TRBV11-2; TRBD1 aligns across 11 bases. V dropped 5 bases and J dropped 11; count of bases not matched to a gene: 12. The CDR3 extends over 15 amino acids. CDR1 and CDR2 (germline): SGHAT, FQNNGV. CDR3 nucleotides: TGTGCCAGCAGCAGTCCCGGGACAGGGGGAAAAATGCAGTATTTT. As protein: CASSSPGTGGKMQYF.

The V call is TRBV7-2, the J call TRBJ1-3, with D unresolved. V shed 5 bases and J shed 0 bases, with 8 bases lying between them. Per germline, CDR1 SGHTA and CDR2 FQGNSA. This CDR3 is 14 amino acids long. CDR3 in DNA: TGTGCCAGCAGCACACAGAGCTCTGGAAACACCATATATTTT. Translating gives CASSTQSSGNTIYF.

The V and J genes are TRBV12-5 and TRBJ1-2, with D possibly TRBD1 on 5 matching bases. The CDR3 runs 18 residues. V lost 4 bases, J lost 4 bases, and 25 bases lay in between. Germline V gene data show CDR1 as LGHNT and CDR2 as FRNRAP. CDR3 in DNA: TGTGCTAGTGGTTCGACACTTGGTCCCCGCGGGACTCGCTATGGCTACACCTTC. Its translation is CASGSTLGPRGTRYGYTF.

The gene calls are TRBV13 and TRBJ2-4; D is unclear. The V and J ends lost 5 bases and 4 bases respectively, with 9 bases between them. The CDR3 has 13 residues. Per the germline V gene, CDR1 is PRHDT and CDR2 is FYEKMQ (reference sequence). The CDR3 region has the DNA TGTGCCAGCAGCGAGCTCGGGAAAAACATTCAGTACTTC. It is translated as CASSELGKNIQYF.

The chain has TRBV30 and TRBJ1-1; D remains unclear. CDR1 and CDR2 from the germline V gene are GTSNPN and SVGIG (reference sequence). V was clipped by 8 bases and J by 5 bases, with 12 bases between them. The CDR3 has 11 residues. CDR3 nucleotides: TGTGCCAGATCTCGGGGAACTGAAGCTTTCTTT. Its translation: CARSRGTEAFF.

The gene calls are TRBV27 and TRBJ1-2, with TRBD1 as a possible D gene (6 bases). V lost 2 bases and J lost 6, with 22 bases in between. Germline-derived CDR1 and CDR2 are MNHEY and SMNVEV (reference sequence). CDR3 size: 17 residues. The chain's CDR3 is CASSLDGLGQTRDGYTF. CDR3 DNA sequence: TGTGCCAGCAGTTTAGATGGGCTCGGACAGACACGGGATGGCTACACCTTC.

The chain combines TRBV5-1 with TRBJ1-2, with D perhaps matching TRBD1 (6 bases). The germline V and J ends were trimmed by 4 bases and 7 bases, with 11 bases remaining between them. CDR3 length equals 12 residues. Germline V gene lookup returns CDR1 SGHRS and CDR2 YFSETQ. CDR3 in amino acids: CASSVGAGGYTF. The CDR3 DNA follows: TGCGCCAGCAGCGTGGGGGCTGGTGGCTACACCTTC.